This paragraph covers one T cell receptor beta chain sequence. Its antigen is undetermined. Primers: 60 Vbeta forward and 13 Jbeta reverse. In the source study's methods: It was a later analysis that counted roughly 79 million unique TCR beta chains, of which roughly 11 million were shared. TCRdb's table, derived via immunoSEQ multiplex PCR, lists solely in-frame clones and lacks some. V and J calls and clone size are those listed in that table; D and trimming were worked out from the DNA. Its listing shows 75,000 to 90,000 clones. This record comes from a study of cytomegalovirus exposure and HLA in healthy donors. Study outcomes and limitations: The study listed some 160 cytomegalovirus-associated TCR beta chains. About 87% or about 30% of the time was how often most TCR beta V segments were productive, according to an earlier analysis.

Germline V gives CDR1 LNHDA, CDR2 SQIVND (reference sequence). The trim removed 9 bases at V and 0 bases at J, leaving 14 bases unmatched. The CDR3 has 17 residues. This receptor was obtained from a woman in her sixties or seventies in good health and CMV-seronegative. This chain joins TRBV19 and TRBJ2-1, with TRBD1 matching 7 bases. The sample consisted of PBMCs. CDR3 sequence: CASGKDRQGSSYNEQFF. Here the CDR3 DNA reads TGTGCCAGCGGTAAGGATCGACAGGGCAGCTCCTACAATGAGCAGTTCTTC.